This T cell receptor (beta chain) was found in a study of blood T cells in healthy people across ages. Study-wide results and limits: Significant beta diversity loss was already apparent by age roughly 40, declining roughly linearly.

CDR1 is LGHNT and CDR2 is FRNRAP in the germline V gene. V was shortened by 1 base and J by 10 bases, with 26 bases between the two germline ends. The length of the CDR3 is 18 residues. Per-sample PBMC isolation yielded at least 6 million cells. Concerning this clonotype: Its specificity is unknown.

The authors ran a second PCR of about 7 to 11 cycles using a sample-barcoded 5' primer and a J-beta primer mix. TCRdb re-called the 5' RACE reads with MiXCR, one entry per CDR3 protein. The top ten hold approximately 22% of the sample, which has 1.5 million to 2 million distinct CDR3 sequences, 39% seen once. The sequencing sample was made of blood. This TCR came from a human donor in good health. The gene calls are TRBV12-5 and TRBJ2-1; tentatively, D is TRBD1 (5 bases). Here the CDR3 reads CASGLATRQGTWSYEQFF. CDR3 nucleotides: TGTGCTAGTGGTTTGGCGACCCGGCAGGGAACTTGGTCCTACGAGCAGTTCTTC. The complete variable domain, with remaining parts taken from reference TRBV12-5 and TRBJ2-1, reads DARVTQTPRHKVTEMGQEVTMRCQPILGHNTVFWYRQTMMQGLELLAYFRNRAPLDDSGMPKDRFSAEMPDATLATLKIQPSEPRDSAVYFCASGLATRQGTWSYEQFFGPGTRLTVL.